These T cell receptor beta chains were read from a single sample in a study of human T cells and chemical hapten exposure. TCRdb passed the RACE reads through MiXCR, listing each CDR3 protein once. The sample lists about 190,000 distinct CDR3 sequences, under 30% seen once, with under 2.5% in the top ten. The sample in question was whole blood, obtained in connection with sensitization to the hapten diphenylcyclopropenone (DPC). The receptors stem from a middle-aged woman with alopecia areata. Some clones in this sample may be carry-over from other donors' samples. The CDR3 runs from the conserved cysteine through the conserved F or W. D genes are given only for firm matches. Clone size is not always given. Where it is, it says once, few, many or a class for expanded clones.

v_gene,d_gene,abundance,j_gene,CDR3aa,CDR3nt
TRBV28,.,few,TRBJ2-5,CASSGGRSAATQYF,TGTGCCAGCAGTGGCGGACGGAGCGCCGCGACCCAGTACTTC
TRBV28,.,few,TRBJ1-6,CASSPDGRSYNSPLHF,TGTGCCAGCAGCCCCGACGGACGCTCCTATAATTCACCCCTCCACTTT
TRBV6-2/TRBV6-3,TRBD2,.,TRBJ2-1,CASRAGLAVYNEQFF,TGTGCCAGCAGGGCAGGACTAGCGGTTTACAATGAGCAGTTCTTC
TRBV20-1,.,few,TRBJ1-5,CSASPPGQGHQPQHF,TGCAGTGCTAGTCCTCCGGGCCAGGGACATCAGCCCCAGCATTTT
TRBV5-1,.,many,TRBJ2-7,CASSLRGDEQYF,TGCGCCAGCAGCTTGAGAGGAGACGAGCAGTACTTC
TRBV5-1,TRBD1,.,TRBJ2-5,CASRYRQGLETQYF,TGCGCCAGCAGATATAGACAGGGTTTGGAGACCCAGTACTTC
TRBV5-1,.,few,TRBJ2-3,CAGRDPMTDTQYF,TGCGCCGGCCGGGACCCTATGACAGATACGCAGTATTTT
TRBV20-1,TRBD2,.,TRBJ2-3,CSASPTSGFTDTQYF,TGCAGTGCTAGCCCGACTAGCGGGTTCACAGATACGCAGTATTTT
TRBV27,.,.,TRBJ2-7,CASSFNGRNEQYF,TGTGCCAGCAGTTTTAACGGACGGAACGAGCAGTACTTC
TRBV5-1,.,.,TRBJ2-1,CASSLLATLYNEQFF,TGCGCCAGCAGCTTGTTGGCTACCCTATACAATGAGCAGTTCTTC
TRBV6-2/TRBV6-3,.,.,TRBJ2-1,CASSPEAYNEQFF,TGTGCCAGCAGTCCTGAAGCATACAATGAGCAGTTCTTC
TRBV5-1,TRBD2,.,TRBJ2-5,CASTTGPGGQETQYF,TGCGCCAGCACCACGGGGCCGGGGGGGCAAGAGACCCAGTACTTC
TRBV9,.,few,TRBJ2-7,CASSVGAVYEQYF,TGTGCCAGCAGCGTAGGGGCAGTCTACGAGCAGTACTTC
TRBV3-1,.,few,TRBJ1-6,CASSMRTENSPLHF,TGTGCCAGCAGCATGCGGACCGAAAATTCACCCCTCCACTTT
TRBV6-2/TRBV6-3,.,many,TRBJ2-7,CASSYSGEQYF,TGTGCCAGCAGTTACTCGGGAGAGCAGTACTTC
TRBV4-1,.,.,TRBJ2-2,CASSQRDSSGELFF,TGCGCCAGCAGCCAACGGGACTCCTCCGGGGAGCTGTTTTTT
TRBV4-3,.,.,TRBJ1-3,CASSLDSDSGNTIYF,TGCGCCAGCAGCTTGGACAGTGACTCTGGAAACACCATATATTTT
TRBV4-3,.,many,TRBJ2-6,CASSQDHSGGANVLTF,TGCGCCAGCAGCCAAGATCATAGTGGCGGGGCCAACGTCCTGACTTTC
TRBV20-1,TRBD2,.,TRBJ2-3,CSATFSGRALADTQYF,TGCAGTGCTACGTTTAGCGGGAGGGCCTTGGCAGATACGCAGTATTTT
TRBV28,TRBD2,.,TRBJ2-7,CASRSLAGVIYEQYF,TGTGCCAGCAGGTCACTAGCGGGGGTAATCTACGAGCAGTACTTC
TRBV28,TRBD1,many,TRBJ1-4,CASSQGGRNEKLFF,TGTGCCAGCAGCCAGGGGGGGCGCAATGAAAAACTGTTTTTT
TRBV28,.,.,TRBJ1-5,CASSLQQGWAGQPQHF,TGTGCCAGCAGTCTACAACAGGGTTGGGCGGGTCAGCCCCAGCATTTT
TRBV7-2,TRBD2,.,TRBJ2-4,CASSLARLAGAVAKNIQYF,TGTGCCAGCAGCTTAGCGCGACTAGCGGGGGCGGTAGCCAAAAACATTCAGTACTTC